These 15 T cell receptor beta chains originate from one sample sequenced in a study of cytomegalovirus exposure and HLA in healthy donors. Primers: 60 Vbeta forward and 13 Jbeta reverse. Here immunoSEQ multiplex PCR was the method, and the copy in TCRdb shows in-frame clones only, minus some. The data hold under 200,000 clones, with roughly 82% observed a single time. The specimen sequenced was PBMCs. The receptors derive from a man aged 50 to 60 in good health and CMV-seropositive.

This chain joins TRBV29-1 and TRBJ2-1, with D possibly TRBD2 on 5 matching bases. The CDR3 consists of 13 residues. Germline V gives CDR1 SQVTM, CDR2 ANQGSEA. V lost 8 bases and J lost 7, with 18 bases in between. CDR3 amino acids: CSYSAYNGNEQFF. Here the CDR3 DNA reads TGCAGCTATAGCGCCTACAATGGGAATGAGCAGTTCTTC.

The chain recombines TRBV5-6 with TRBJ2-1; TRBD2 might be the D (6 bases). There are 17 residues in the CDR3. With 0 bases removed from V and 4 bases from J, the gap between germline ends came to 17 bases. Germline CDR1 SGHDT, CDR2 YYEEEE. The CDR3 reads CASSLEGDGGAYNEQFF. Here the CDR3 DNA reads TGTGCCAGCAGCTTGGAAGGTGACGGGGGAGCATACAATGAGCAGTTCTTC.

This clone is a singleton in its sample. Here the CDR3 DNA reads TGCGCCAGCAGCCAAGGGGTCGGGGGGCTGGAGGACGAGCAGTACTTC. It is translated as CASSQGVGGLEDEQYF. The genes are TRBV4-3 and TRBJ2-7, with a tentative D call TRBD2 (7 bases). Trimming removed 1 base from V and 5 bases from J, with 18 bases in between. The CDR3 contains 16 residues. Germline values: CDR1 LGHNA, CDR2 YSLEER.

The CDR3 loop is CASSLTGGHLSGNTIYF. Written as DNA, the CDR3 is TGTGCCAGCAGCTTAACGGGGGGACATCTCTCTGGAAACACCATATATTTT. V usage is TRBV7-2 and J usage is TRBJ1-3, with D possibly matching TRBD1 (6 bases). This CDR3 comprises 17 residues. Germline assignment: CDR1 SGHTA and CDR2 FQGNSA. V was clipped by 2 bases and J by 0 bases, with 14 bases between them.

The CDR3 DNA sequence: TGTGCCAGCAATTTAAGCGGAGGGTCCTACAATGAGCAGTTCTTC. Encoded protein: CASNLSGGSYNEQFF. This chain connects TRBV6-6 to TRBJ2-1, with D maybe TRBD2 (6 bases). The CDR3 has 15 residues. Trimming stripped 7 bases from V and 1 base from J, with 14 bases between. The germline V gene has CDR1 MNHNY and CDR2 SVGAGI (reference sequence).

This chain uses TRBV6-6 with TRBJ2-3; maybe TRBD2 (6 bases). There are 16 residues in the CDR3. CDR1 MNHNY and CDR2 SVGAGI come from the germline V gene (reference sequence). V was cut by 4 bases and J by 1 base, with 15 bases left in between. The CDR3 DNA reads TGTGCCAGCAGTTCCACCGGGCGGGGACGCACAGATACGCAGTATTTT. It specifies CASSSTGRGRTDTQYF.

The rearrangement uses TRBV4-1 and TRBJ2-3; TRBD2 agrees at 7 bases. The CDR3 loop spans 17 amino acids. V dropped 1 base and J dropped 2; count of bases not matched to a gene: 9. CDR1 and CDR2 (germline): MGHRA, YSYEKL. This CDR3 reads CASSQGFRGRATDTQYF. The DNA for the CDR3 is TGCGCCAGCAGCCAAGGGTTTCGGGGGAGGGCCACAGATACGCAGTATTTT.

V gene TRBV29-1 combines with J gene TRBJ2-7, with 9 bases lining up with TRBD2. The CDR3 runs to 13 residues. CDR1 and CDR2 (germline): SQVTM, ANQGSEA. Trimming cost V 2 bases and J 4 bases; bases outside gene matches: 3. The CDR3 spells CSVEKTSGYEQYF. CDR3 sequence (DNA): TGCAGCGTTGAAAAGACTAGCGGTTACGAGCAGTACTTC.

The genes are TRBV7-2 and TRBJ2-3; no clear D. The CDR3 loop spans 12 amino acids. Trimming removed 8 bases at V and 1 base at J, with 7 bases between. CDR1 is SGHTA and CDR2 is FQGNSA in the germline V gene. The CDR3 DNA reads as TGTGCCAGCCGCGGCGGCACAGATACGCAGTATTTT. This translates into CASRGGTDTQYF.

As for this clone: Other nucleotide sequences in the sample specify the same CDR3. The J gene is TRBJ2-6, the V gene TRBV5-1, with D possibly matching TRBD2 (6 bases). CDR1 is SGHRS, CDR2 YFSETQ, per germline. The CDR3 has 14 amino acids. V gave up 5 bases and J gave up 1 base, with 7 bases separating them. In nucleotides, the CDR3 is TGCGCCAGCAGTGGGGGGTCTGGGGCCAACGTCCTGACTTTC. It codes for CASSGGSGANVLTF. Supplemented by reference TRBV5-1 and TRBJ2-6, the full variable domain reads KAGVTQTPRYLIKTRGQQVTLSCSPISGHRSVSWYQQTPGQGLQFLFEYFSETQRNKGNFPGRFSGRQFSNSRSEMNVSTLELGDSALYLCASSGGSGANVLTFGAGSRLTVL.

The chain employs TRBV28 and TRBJ2-1, with 8 bases aligning to TRBD2. V was pared by 5 bases and J by 6 bases, with 9 bases of the junction left unmatched. This CDR3 has 15 amino acids. The germline CDR1 and CDR2 sequences are MDHEN and SYDVKM. Here the CDR3 reads CASSRSGMKTNEQFF. CDR3 nucleotide sequence: TGTGCCAGCAGTCGTAGCGGGATGAAAACCAATGAGCAGTTCTTC.

The rearrangement joins TRBV7-3 to TRBJ2-1; 16 bases line up with TRBD2. The V gene end was trimmed by 6 bases and the J gene end by 2 bases; junction bases not matched to a gene: 4. Germline values: CDR1 SGHTA, CDR2 FQGTGA. CDR3 length: 17 residues. The chain's CDR3 is CASSSGTSGGAYNEQFF. CDR3 sequence (DNA): TGTGCCAGCAGTTCCGGGACTAGCGGGGGGGCCTACAATGAGCAGTTCTTC.

The genes are TRBV11-2 and TRBJ2-7; TRBD1 matches 12 bases. Germline-derived CDR1 and CDR2 are SGHAT and FQNNGV. The CDR3 runs 15 residues. The V and J ends lost 4 bases and 8 bases, in that order; junction bases with no gene match: 9. The CDR3 sequence is CASSYTGTGGLQQYF. The CDR3 region has the DNA TGTGCCAGCAGCTACACCGGGACAGGGGGCCTTCAGCAGTACTTC.

This clone was detected once. V gene TRBV4-1 combines with J gene TRBJ2-1; TRBD2 matches at 13 bases. CDR3 length equals 21 residues. J lost 1 base, V lost 0 bases, and 12 bases had no gene match. The germline V gene has CDR1 MGHRA and CDR2 YSYEKL. The CDR3 is CASSQDWSRGLAGRSYNEQFF. DNA for the CDR3: TGCGCCAGCAGCCAAGATTGGAGTAGGGGACTAGCGGGGCGATCCTACAATGAGCAGTTCTTC.

The chain has TRBV29-1 and TRBJ2-7; no clear D gene. The V gene's germline CDR1 is SQVTM and CDR2 ANQGSEA. The CDR3 totals 12 residues. V lost 4 bases and J 5 bases, leaving 12 bases between the germline ends. The CDR3 loop is CSVVPNQNEQYF. In nucleotides, the CDR3 is TGCAGCGTTGTCCCCAACCAGAACGAGCAGTACTTC.